This is a list of T cell receptor beta chains from one sample in a study of Graves' ophthalmopathy and Graves' hyperthyroidism. TCRdb fed the multiplex PCR reads into MiXCR, producing one record per CDR3 protein. The profile shows approximately 460,000 distinct CDR3 sequences, approximately 15% of them singletons. The sequencing sample was made of blood. The receptors were sampled from a woman between 25 and 40 years old with Graves' ophthalmopathy. The CDR3 runs from the conserved cysteine through the conserved F or W. Fields, in order: CDR3 DNA, CDR3 protein, V gene, J gene, D gene, clone size. D genes are given only for firm matches. Rows may omit the clone size; those that give it use once, few, many or a size class.

TGTGCCAGCAGCCGAGTAACAGGGTACACTGAAGCTTTCTTT	CASSRVTGYTEAFF	TRBV4-2	TRBJ1-1	.	.
TGTGCCAGCAGTCAGACCGGGACAGGGTCCCCAGAGACCCAGTACTTC	CASSQTGTGSPETQYF	TRBV27	TRBJ2-5	TRBD1	many
TGTGCCAGCACCTTGGGGGGACAGGGGTTCATGAACACTGAAGCTTTCTTT	CASTLGGQGFMNTEAFF	TRBV11-2	TRBJ1-1	TRBD1	many
TGTGCCAGCTTCGGGAGGCACGAGCAGTACTTC	CASFGRHEQYF	TRBV6-1	TRBJ2-7	TRBD2	many
TGTGCCAGCAGCTACGGACAGGGTGATTGGGAGACCCAGTACTTC	CASSYGQGDWETQYF	TRBV7-9	TRBJ2-5	TRBD1	many
TGTGCCAGCAGCTTAGCGATGGGCGTCCACGAGCAGTACTTC	CASSLAMGVHEQYF	TRBV7-9	TRBJ2-7	.	many
TGCAGTGCCGGGGGGGGAGTGGTGTACCAAGAGACCCAGTACTTC	CSAGGGVVYQETQYF	TRBV20-1	TRBJ2-5	TRBD2	many
TGTGCCAGCAGCCAAGATCCTCGGACAGGACACAAAAACATTCAGTACTTC	CASSQDPRTGHKNIQYF	TRBV14	TRBJ2-4	TRBD1	.
TGTGCCAGCAGCTTAGCCTCGGACGGTCCAAGAGAGCAGTACTTC	CASSLASDGPREQYF	TRBV7-6	TRBJ2-7	.	.
TGTGCCAGCTCACCACTACAGGGGTCAGATTCACCCCTCCACTTT	CASSPLQGSDSPLHF	TRBV18	TRBJ1-6	TRBD1	many
TGTGCCAGCAGCCAAGGAGCGGGGGACCCCAGCGAGCAGTACTTC	CASSQGAGDPSEQYF	TRBV4-2	TRBJ2-7	TRBD2	.
TGTGCCAGCAGCCAACCTTCTAGCTACGAGCAGTACTTC	CASSQPSSYEQYF	TRBV3-1	TRBJ2-7	.	few
TGTGCCAGCTCACCCCAGGGACTCTCGGAGACCCAGTACTTC	CASSPQGLSETQYF	TRBV18	TRBJ2-5	.	.
TGTGCCAGCAGCTTAGTGGGACTAGCGGGGGGGCACGCTTCCGGCGAGCAGTACTTC	CASSLVGLAGGHASGEQYF	TRBV11-1	TRBJ2-7	TRBD2	.
TGTGCCAGCAGAACGCCCCTGACATCCCTTTCCACCGGGGAGCTGTTTTTT	CASRTPLTSLSTGELFF	TRBV6-4	TRBJ2-2	.	many
TGTGCCTGGAAACAGGCGAGGAACACTGAAGCTTTCTTT	CAWKQARNTEAFF	TRBV30	TRBJ1-1	.	.